The entry that follows covers one T cell receptor (beta chain) sequence. Its target is unknown. This sample is part of a study of CD4 T cell repertoires in COVID-19. The memory T cells were sequenced right after ex vivo isolation, without culture. Generated by immunoSEQ multiplex PCR, the TCRdb table keeps only in-frame clones and is missing some. The sample lists approximately 8,400 clones; around four fifths were seen once. Study conclusions and caveats: Between about 6 and 28% of SARS-CoV-2 clonotypes also appeared in SARS-CoV and/or HKU1 spike cultures.

CDR3 length equals 15 residues. Trimming removed 5 bases at V and 1 base at J, with 14 bases between. Per the germline V gene, CDR1 is SGHVS and CDR2 is FQNEAQ. The input for sequencing was effector memory CD4+ T cells from blood, taken before the COVID-19 pandemic. The clonotype originates from a human donor who had COVID-19. The chain carries TRBV7-8 and TRBJ1-1, with a weak D call TRBD1 (6 bases). DNA for the CDR3: TGTGCCAGCAGCAAAGGGGGACAACCGAACACTGAAGCTTTCTTT. Translating it yields CASSKGGQPNTEAFF.